The TCR beta chain described here comes from a study of regulatory T cells in long-lasting Graves disease. As concerns this clonotype: What it recognizes is unknown.

Study-wide points: Persistent patients had a count of shared public clonotypes (around 2,700) that exceeded that of new patients (approximately 920).

Documented time point: newly diagnosed GD, antithyroid drugs for less than 3 months. RNA from PBMCs was the source of the TCR library. V gave up 7 bases and J gave up 3 bases; unmatched junction bases: 7. The CDR3 is 17 amino acids. Per germline, CDR1 MDHEN and CDR2 SYDVKM. Construction of TCR beta libraries relied on iRepertoire HTBI primers and on Arm-PCR targeting CDR3 regions. TCRdb itself ran the multiplex PCR reads through MiXCR, one entry per CDR3 protein. The table lists more than 300,000 distinct CDR3 sequences, 15% to 20% of them singletons. This sample also appeared in a second study, on T cells in Graves' hyperthyroidism and ophthalmopathy.

This chain connects TRBV28 to TRBJ2-6; 12 bases fit TRBD1. The input for sequencing was peripheral blood mononuclear cells (PBMCs), taken at new diagnosis, from a patient treated with antithyroid drugs. The TCR originated in a young woman with Graves disease. CDR3 DNA: TGTGCCAGCACCTCCGGGACAGGGGGCGTTGGGGCCAACGTCCTGACTTTC. It codes for CASTSGTGGVGANVLTF.